This passage covers 9 T cell receptor beta chains from one sample sequenced in a study of Ad26.COV2.S vaccination and SARS-CoV-2 variants. TCRdb's table, derived via immunoSEQ multiplex PCR, lists solely in-frame clones and lacks some. Among around 140,000 clones listed, roughly 88% were seen once. The source material was peripheral blood, sampled after recovery from COVID-19. These receptors were obtained from a human donor who had recovered from COVID-19.

The chain is built from TRBV6-5 and TRBJ2-3, with D possibly matching TRBD1 (5 bases). The length of the CDR3 is 15 residues. The germline gives CDR1 MNHEY, CDR2 SVGAGI. V lost 2 bases, J lost 7 bases, and 16 bases lay in between. CDR3 amino acids: CASSYAGTGRHTQYF. CDR3 nucleotides: TGTGCCAGCAGTTACGCTGGTACAGGTAGACATACGCAGTATTTT.

The chain links TRBV7-6 to TRBJ2-5; D unresolved. V was pared by 1 base and J by 5 bases, with 5 bases between. CDR3 size: 12 residues. Germline V gene sequence: CDR1 SGHVS, CDR2 FNYEAQ. DNA of the CDR3: TGTGCCAGCAGCTTAGGAGAGGAGACCCAGTACTTC. Amino acids: CASSLGEETQYF.

CDR3 sequence (DNA): TGTGCCAGCAGTGAAGCGCTCCTCTCATCCTACAATGAGCAGTTCTTC. This sequence encodes CASSEALLSSYNEQFF. This chain joins TRBV6-1 and TRBJ2-1; D call uncertain. The V and J ends lost 0 bases and 1 base respectively, with 10 bases between them. Germline CDR1 reads MNHNS; CDR2 reads SASEGT. This CDR3 has 16 amino acids.

V and J are TRBV6-1 and TRBJ2-7; 10 nucleotides line up with TRBD2. The CDR3 has 14 amino acids. Germline assignment: CDR1 MNHNS and CDR2 SASEGT. Trimming removed 1 base from V and 9 bases from J; junction bases left unmatched: 6. CDR3 coding DNA: TGTGCCAGCAGTGAAGGTAGCGGGGGGCCGTCGCAGTACTTC. It is translated as CASSEGSGGPSQYF.

V is TRBV27 and J is TRBJ2-1; D might be TRBD1 (5 bases). Per the germline V gene, CDR1 is MNHEY and CDR2 is SMNVEV (reference sequence). The V gene lost 9 bases and the J gene lost 3 bases, with 9 bases spanning the gap. CDR3 length: 12 amino acids. Here the CDR3 reads CASLGHYNEQFF. DNA of the CDR3: TGTGCCAGTCTTGGACACTACAATGAGCAGTTCTTC.

This chain joins TRBV9 and TRBJ2-6; the D call may be TRBD1 or TRBD2 (5 bases each). Germline values: CDR1 SGDLS, CDR2 YYNGEE. CDR3 length: 15 residues. Deletions cut 0 bases from V and 4 bases from J, with 8 bases between. CDR3 protein: CASSVDGTGANVLTF. The DNA of the CDR3 is TGTGCCAGCAGCGTAGACGGGACCGGGGCCAACGTCCTGACTTTC.

The chain uses TRBV11-2 and TRBJ1-6, with D maybe TRBD1 (6 bases). The length of the CDR3 is 14 residues. V was pared by 8 bases and J by 7 bases, with 15 bases between. Germline assignment: CDR1 SGHAT and CDR2 FQNNGV. The CDR3 here is CASQGKGWNSPLHF. CDR3 coding DNA: TGTGCCAGCCAGGGGAAGGGGTGGAATTCACCCCTCCACTTT.

This clone has only one observation. The chain uses TRBV19 and TRBJ2-3; TRBD1 is a possible D gene (6 bases). Between the trimmed V and J ends, which lost 7 bases and 0 bases, there was a span of 14 bases. Germline V gene data show CDR1 as LNHDA and CDR2 as SQIVND (reference sequence). The CDR3 has 15 residues. The CDR3 spells CASKMDSPSTDTQYF. The CDR3 coding sequence is TGTGCCAGTAAAATGGACAGTCCTAGCACAGATACGCAGTATTTT.

This chain links TRBV18 with TRBJ1-1; a possible D gene is TRBD1 (5 bases). The V gene's germline CDR1 is KGHSH and CDR2 LQKENI. V gave up 3 bases and J gave up 3 bases, with 26 bases separating them. The CDR3 length is 19 residues. The CDR3 region has the DNA TGTGCCAGCTCACCTTCGGGGGTTGAGGGATTGGGTTCGGACACTGAAGCTTTCTTT. It translates to CASSPSGVEGLGSDTEAFF.